This T cell receptor (beta chain) was sequenced during a study of identical twins. Trimming left V 5 bases short and J 0 bases short, with 18 bases between. CDR1 and CDR2 from the germline V gene are SGHTA and FQGNSA. The CDR3 length is 17 residues. This clonotype turned up a few times. Addition of a universal primer site occurred through template switching, and cDNA carried unique molecular identifiers. TCRdb analysed the 5' RACE reads with MiXCR anew, one entry per CDR3 protein. The data contain under 800,000 distinct CDR3 sequences, about 20% of them singletons. Everyone who donated was a healthy Caucasian. The sample also formed part of further work on T cells expressing NK-cell markers.

The sample comprised PBMCs. The origin of this receptor is a woman younger than 35 in good health. The chain links TRBV7-2 to TRBJ2-3; D gene ambiguous. The chain's CDR3 is CASSTEGSWSSTDTQYF. The CDR3, as DNA: TGTGCCAGCAGCACAGAAGGTAGTTGGAGTAGCACAGATACGCAGTATTTT. Full variable domain (missing parts from reference TRBV7-2 and TRBJ2-3): GAGVSQSPSNKVTEKGKDVELRCDPISGHTALYWYRQSLGQGLEFLIYFQGNSAPDKSGLPSDRFSAERTGGSVSTLTIQRTQQEDSAVYLCASSTEGSWSSTDTQYFGPGTRLTVL.